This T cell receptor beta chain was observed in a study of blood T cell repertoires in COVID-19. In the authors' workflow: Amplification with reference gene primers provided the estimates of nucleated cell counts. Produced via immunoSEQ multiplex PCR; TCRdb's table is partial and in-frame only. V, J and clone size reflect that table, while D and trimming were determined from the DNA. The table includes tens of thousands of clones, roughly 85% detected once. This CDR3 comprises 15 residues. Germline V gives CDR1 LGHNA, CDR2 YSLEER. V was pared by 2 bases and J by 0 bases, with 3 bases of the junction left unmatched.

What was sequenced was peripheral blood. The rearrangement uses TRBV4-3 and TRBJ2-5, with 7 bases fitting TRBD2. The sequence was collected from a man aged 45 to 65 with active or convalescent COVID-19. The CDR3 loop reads CASSQWAGDQETQYF. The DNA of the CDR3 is TGCGCCAGCAGCCAATGGGCGGGGGACCAAGAGACCCAGTACTTC.